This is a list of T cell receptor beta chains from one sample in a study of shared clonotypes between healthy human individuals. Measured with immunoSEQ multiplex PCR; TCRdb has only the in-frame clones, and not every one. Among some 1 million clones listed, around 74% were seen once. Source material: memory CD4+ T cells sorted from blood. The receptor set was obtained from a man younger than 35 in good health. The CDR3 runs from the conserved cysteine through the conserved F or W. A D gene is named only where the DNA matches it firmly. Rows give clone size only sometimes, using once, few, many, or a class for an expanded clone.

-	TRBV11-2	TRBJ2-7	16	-	CASSLVYGFGAYEQYF	TGTGCCAGCAGCTTAGTCTATGGTTTTGGGGCCTACGAGCAGTACTTC
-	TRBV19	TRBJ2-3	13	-	CASSSHGTDTQYF	TGTGCCAGTAGTTCACACGGCACAGATACGCAGTATTTT
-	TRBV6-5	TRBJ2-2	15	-	CASSYSGINTGELFF	TGTGCCAGCAGTTATAGCGGAATAAACACCGGGGAGCTGTTTTTT
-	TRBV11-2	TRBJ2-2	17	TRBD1	CASSFRQGVPNTGELFF	TGTGCCAGCAGCTTTAGACAGGGGGTCCCGAACACCGGGGAGCTGTTTTTT
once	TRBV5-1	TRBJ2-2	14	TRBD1	CASSRDRAAGELFF	TGCGCCAGCAGCCGAGACAGGGCCGCCGGGGAGCTGTTTTTT
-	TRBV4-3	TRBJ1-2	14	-	CASSQDWAAGGYTF	TGCGCCAGCAGCCAAGATTGGGCGGCCGGCGGCTACACCTTC
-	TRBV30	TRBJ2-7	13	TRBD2	CARGASGSYEQYF	TGTGCCCGGGGGGCTAGCGGGTCCTACGAGCAGTACTTC
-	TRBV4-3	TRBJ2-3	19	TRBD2	CASSQVVLAGGPLTDTQYF	TGCGCCAGCAGCCAAGTGGTTCTCGCGGGAGGGCCCCTCACAGATACGCAGTATTTT
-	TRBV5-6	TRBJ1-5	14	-	CASSSGTLNQPQHF	TGTGCCAGCAGCTCCGGGACGCTTAATCAGCCCCAGCATTTT
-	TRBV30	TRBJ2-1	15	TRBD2	CGLAGGMSSYNEQFF	TGTGGGCTAGCGGGAGGGATGAGCTCCTACAATGAGCAGTTCTTC
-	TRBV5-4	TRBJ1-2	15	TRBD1	CASSLARDRAYGYTF	TGTGCCAGCAGCTTGGCCCGGGACAGGGCCTATGGCTACACCTTC
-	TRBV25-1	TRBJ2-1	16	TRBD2	CASSVSGSATYNEQFF	TGTGCCAGCAGTGTTAGCGGGAGTGCCACCTACAATGAGCAGTTCTTC
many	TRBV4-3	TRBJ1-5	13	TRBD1	CASSQGEGATQHF	TGCGCCAGCAGCCAAGGGGAGGGGGCCACCCAGCATTTT
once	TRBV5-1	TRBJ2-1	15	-	CASSSRESSYNEQFF	TGCGCCAGCAGCTCTAGAGAGAGCTCCTACAATGAGCAGTTCTTC